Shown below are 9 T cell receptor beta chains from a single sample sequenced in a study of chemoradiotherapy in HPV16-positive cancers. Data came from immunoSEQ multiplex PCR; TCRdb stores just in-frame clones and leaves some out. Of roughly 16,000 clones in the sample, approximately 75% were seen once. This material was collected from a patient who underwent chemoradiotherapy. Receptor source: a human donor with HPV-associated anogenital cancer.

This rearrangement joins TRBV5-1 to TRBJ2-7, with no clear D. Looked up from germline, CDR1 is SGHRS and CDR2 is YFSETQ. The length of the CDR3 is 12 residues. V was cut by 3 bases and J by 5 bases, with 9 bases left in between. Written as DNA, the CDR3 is TGCGCCAGCAGCTGGCAAAGTGACGAGCAGTACTTC. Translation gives CASSWQSDEQYF.

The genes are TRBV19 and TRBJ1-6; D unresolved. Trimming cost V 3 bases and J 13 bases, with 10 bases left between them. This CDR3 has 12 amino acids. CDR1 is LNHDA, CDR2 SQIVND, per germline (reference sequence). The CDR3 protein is CASSMGKVPLHF. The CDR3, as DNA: TGTGCCAGTAGTATGGGGAAAGTCCCCCTCCACTTT.

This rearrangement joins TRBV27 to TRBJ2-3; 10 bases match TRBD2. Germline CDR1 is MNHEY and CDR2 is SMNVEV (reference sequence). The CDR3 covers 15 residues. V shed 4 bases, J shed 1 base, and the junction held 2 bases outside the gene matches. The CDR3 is CASSSLAGGTDTQYF. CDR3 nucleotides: TGTGCCAGCAGTTCCCTAGCGGGGGGCACAGATACGCAGTATTTT.

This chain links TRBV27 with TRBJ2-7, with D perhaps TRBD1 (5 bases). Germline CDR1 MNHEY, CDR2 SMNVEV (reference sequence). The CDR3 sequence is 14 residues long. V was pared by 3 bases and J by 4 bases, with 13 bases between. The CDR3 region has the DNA TGTGCCAGCAGTTTCGGCGACAGCTCGTACGAGCAGTACTTC. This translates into CASSFGDSSYEQYF.

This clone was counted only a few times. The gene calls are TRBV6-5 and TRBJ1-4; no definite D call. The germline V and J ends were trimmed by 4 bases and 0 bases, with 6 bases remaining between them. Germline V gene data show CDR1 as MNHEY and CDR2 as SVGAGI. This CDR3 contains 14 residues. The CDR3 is CASSWGATNEKLFF. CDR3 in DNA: TGTGCCAGCAGTTGGGGAGCAACTAATGAAAAACTGTTTTTT.

DNA for the CDR3: TGTGCCAGCAGCCGCGAATGGGGGAATGAAAAACTGTTTTTT. Translation: CASSREWGNEKLFF. The chain has TRBV4-2 and TRBJ1-4; D may be TRBD1 (5 bases). Germline loops: CDR1 LGHNA, CDR2 YNFKEQ. V gave up 4 bases and J gave up 5 bases, with 11 bases separating them. The CDR3 has 14 residues.

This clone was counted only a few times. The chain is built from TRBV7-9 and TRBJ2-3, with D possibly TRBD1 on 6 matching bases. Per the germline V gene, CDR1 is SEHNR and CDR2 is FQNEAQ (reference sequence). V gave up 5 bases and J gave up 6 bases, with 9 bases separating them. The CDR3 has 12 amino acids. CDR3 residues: CASSHTGDTQYF. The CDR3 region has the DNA TGTGCCAGCAGCCATACAGGGGATACGCAGTATTTT. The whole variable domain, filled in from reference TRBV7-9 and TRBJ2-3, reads DTGVSQNPRHKITKRGQNVTFRCDPISEHNRLYWYRQTLGQGPEFLTYFQNEAQLEKSRLLSDRFSAERPKGSFSTLEIQRTEQGDSAMYLCASSHTGDTQYFGPGTRLTVL.

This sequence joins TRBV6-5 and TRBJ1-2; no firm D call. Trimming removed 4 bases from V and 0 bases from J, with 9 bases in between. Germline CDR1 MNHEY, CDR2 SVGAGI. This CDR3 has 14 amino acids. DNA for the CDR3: TGTGCCAGCAGTTCTACGATAACTAACTATGGCTACACCTTC. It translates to CASSSTITNYGYTF.

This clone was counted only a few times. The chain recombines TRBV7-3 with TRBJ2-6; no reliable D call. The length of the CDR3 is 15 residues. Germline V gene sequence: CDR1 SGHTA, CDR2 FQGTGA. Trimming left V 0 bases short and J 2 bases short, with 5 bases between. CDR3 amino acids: CASSLTAPGANVLTF. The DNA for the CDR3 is TGTGCCAGCAGCTTAACAGCCCCTGGGGCCAACGTCCTGACTTTC.